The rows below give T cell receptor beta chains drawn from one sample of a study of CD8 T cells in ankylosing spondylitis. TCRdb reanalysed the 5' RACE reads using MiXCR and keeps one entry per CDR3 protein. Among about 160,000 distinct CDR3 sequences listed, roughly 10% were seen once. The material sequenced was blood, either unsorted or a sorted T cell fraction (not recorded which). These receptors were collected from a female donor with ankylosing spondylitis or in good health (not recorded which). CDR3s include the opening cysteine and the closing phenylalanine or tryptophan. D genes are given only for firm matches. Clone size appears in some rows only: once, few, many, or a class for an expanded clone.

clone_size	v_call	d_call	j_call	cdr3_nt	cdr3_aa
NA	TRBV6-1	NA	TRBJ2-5	TGTGCCAGCAGTCGCGAAGGGGGGCTCGGGTATGGAGAGACCCAGTACTTC	CASSREGGLGYGETQYF
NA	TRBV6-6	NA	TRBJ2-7	TGTGCCAGTCAATGGGTGAGGGGGAACGAGCAGTACTTC	CASQWVRGNEQYF
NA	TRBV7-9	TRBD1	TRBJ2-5	TGTGCCAGCAGCTTCCGGGACAGGGGGCGGGAGACCCAGTACTTC	CASSFRDRGRETQYF
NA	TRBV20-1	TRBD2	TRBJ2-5	TGCAGTGCTAGGCCCCTAGCGGGAGGTGAGACCCAGTACTTC	CSARPLAGGETQYF
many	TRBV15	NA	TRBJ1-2	TGTGCCACCAGCAGAGTCTCCAACTTGGACAGCGATTATGGCTACACCTTC	CATSRVSNLDSDYGYTF
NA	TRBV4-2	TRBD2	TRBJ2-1	TGTGCCAGCAGCCAAAGCGGGGTATCCTACAATGAGCAGTTCTTC	CASSQSGVSYNEQFF
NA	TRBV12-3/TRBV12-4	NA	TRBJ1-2	TGTGCCAGCAGTTCAGGGCAGCATGGCTACACCTTC	CASSSGQHGYTF
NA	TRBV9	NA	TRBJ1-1	TGTGCCAGCAGCGTAGATCTGGGGAACACTGAAGCTTTCTTT	CASSVDLGNTEAFF
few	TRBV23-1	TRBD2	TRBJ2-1	TGCGCCAGCAGTCAGGTTTCCTCACTTGGGGGGGTCCTCTACAATGAGCAGTTCTTC	CASSQVSSLGGVLYNEQFF
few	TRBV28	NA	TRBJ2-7	TGTGCCAGCAGTATACAGTCCAGCCCCCCCTACGAGCAGTACTTC	CASSIQSSPPYEQYF
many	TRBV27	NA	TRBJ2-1	TGTGCCAGCAGTTTCGAAGGGCTCCTCACCTACAATGAGCAGTTCTTC	CASSFEGLLTYNEQFF
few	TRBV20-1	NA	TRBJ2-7	TGCAGTGCTAGAGAGGGGGACGAGCAGTACTTC	CSAREGDEQYF
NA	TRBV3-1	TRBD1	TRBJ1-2	TGTGCCAGCAGCCAGGAAGCCGGGACAGGGTATGGCTGCACCTTC	CASSQEAGTGYGCTF
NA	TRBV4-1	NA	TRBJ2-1	TGCGCCAGCAGCCAAGATCTCCGGGAGAAGAGCTCCTACAATGAGCAGTTCTTC	CASSQDLREKSSYNEQFF
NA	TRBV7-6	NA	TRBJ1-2	TGTGCCAGCAGCTTGGAGTCGGGCTATGGCTACACCTTC	CASSLESGYGYTF
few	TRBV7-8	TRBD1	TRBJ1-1	TGTGCCAGCAGCTTCTTCGCTGGGACAGGGCTCAACACTGAAGCTTTCTTT	CASSFFAGTGLNTEAFF
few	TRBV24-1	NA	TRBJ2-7	TGTGCCACCTCAACCGGGACAGAGCAGTACTTC	CATSTGTEQYF
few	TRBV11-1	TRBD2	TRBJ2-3	TGTGCCAGCAGCTTGAGCGGGAGGGCCCTGTATTTT	CASSLSGRALYF
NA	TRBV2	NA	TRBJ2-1	TGTGCCACCTCAGGGGGGAGGAGCTCCTACAATGAGCAGTTCTTC	CATSGGRSSYNEQFF
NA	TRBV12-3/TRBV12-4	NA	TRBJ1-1	TGTGCCAGCAGTAAGGGGGGCATCACTGAAGCTTTCTTT	CASSKGGITEAFF
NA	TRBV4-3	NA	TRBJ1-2	TGCGCCAGCAGCCAAGATAGGGGCGTATCGGGTGAGGATGGCTACACCTTC	CASSQDRGVSGEDGYTF
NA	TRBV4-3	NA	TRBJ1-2	TGCGCCAGCAGCCAAAAATCGTCAGTAACCTCTAACTATGGCTACACCTTC	CASSQKSSVTSNYGYTF
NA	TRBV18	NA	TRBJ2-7	TGTGCCAGCTCACCACGGGCCGACTACGAGCAGTACTTC	CASSPRADYEQYF
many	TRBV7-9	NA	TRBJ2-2	TGTGCCAGCACCACCCCGGGCCAAACTCGTACCGGGGAGCTGTTTTTT	CASTTPGQTRTGELFF
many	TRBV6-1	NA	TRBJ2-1	TGTGCCAGCAGTGAGCAGGCGGCTACCTACAATGAGCAGTTCTTC	CASSEQAATYNEQFF
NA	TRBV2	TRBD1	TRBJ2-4	TGTGCCAGCACTGACCTGGGACAGGGGAGCAACATTCAGTACTTC	CASTDLGQGSNIQYF
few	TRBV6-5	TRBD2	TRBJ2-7	TGTGCCAGCAGTTACCGGACTAGCGATCTCTACGAGCAGTACTTC	CASSYRTSDLYEQYF
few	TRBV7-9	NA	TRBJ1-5	TGTGCCAGCAGCCAGACTACGGGGGGGGAGCCCCAGCATTTT	CASSQTTGGEPQHF